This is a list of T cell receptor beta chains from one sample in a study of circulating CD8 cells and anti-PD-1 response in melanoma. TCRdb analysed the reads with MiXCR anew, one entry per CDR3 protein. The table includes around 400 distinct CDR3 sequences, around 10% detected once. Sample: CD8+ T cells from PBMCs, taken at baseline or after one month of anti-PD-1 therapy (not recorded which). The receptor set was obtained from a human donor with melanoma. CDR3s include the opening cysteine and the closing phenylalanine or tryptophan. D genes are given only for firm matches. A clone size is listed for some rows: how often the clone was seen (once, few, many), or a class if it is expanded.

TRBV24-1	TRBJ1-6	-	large	TGTGCCACCCAGGTAACCGACGACGCTTCACCCCTCCACTTT	CATQVTDDASPLHF
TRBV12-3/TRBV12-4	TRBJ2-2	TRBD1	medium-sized	TGTGCCAGCAGTTTAGGGGGACAGGGAGGCACCGGGGAGCTGTTTTTT	CASSLGGQGGTGELFF
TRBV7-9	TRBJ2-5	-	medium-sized	TGTGCCAGCAGCTTGGGGAAGACCCAGTACTTC	CASSLGKTQYF
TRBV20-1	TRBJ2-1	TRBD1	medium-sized	TGCAGTGCTCGCTCCGGGACAGGGACGTACAATGAGCAGTTCTTC	CSARSGTGTYNEQFF
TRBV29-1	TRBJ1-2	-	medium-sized	TGCAGTGTTGAAATGGTAGACAGCTATGGCTACACCTTC	CSVEMVDSYGYTF
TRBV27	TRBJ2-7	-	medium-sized	TGTGCCAGCAGTTTAGTAGCTAGCGCTAACTGGGACGAGCAGTACTTC	CASSLVASANWDEQYF
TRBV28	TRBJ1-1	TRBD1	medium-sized	TGTGCCAGCAGTTCCCTGAAAAAAAACAGGGGGCGGGCTGAAGCTTTCTTT	CASSSLKKNRGRAEAFF
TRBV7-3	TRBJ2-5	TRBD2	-	TGTGCCAGCAGCCGACTAGCGGGCTTACAAGAGACCCAGTACTTC	CASSRLAGLQETQYF
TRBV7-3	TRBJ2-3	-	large	TGTGCCAGCAGCTTAGTAAGCACAGATACGCAGTATTTT	CASSLVSTDTQYF
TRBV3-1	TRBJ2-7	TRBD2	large	TGTGCCAGCAGCCAAGAAATGGCGGGAGGGTCCTACGAGCAGTACTTC	CASSQEMAGGSYEQYF
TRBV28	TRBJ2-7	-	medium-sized	TGTGCCAGCAGTTTATCGCGGGCCTACGAGCAGTACTTC	CASSLSRAYEQYF
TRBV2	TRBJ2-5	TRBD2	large	TGTGCCAGCAGTGAAGGACTAGCGGAAGAGACCCAGTACTTC	CASSEGLAEETQYF
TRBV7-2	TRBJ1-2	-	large	TGTGCCAGCAGCGCCGGGACATATGACAACTATGGCTACACCTTC	CASSAGTYDNYGYTF
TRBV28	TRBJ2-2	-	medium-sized	TGTGCCAGCAGTTTAGGAGCGAACACCGGGGAGCTGTTTTTT	CASSLGANTGELFF
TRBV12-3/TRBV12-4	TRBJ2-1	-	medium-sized	TGTGCCAGCAGTTTTTTCGGGGCTAGCGATGGGCAGTTCTTC	CASSFFGASDGQFF
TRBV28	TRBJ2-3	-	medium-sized	TGTGCCAGCAGTTTGCTCCAGTACACAGATACGCAGTATTTT	CASSLLQYTDTQYF
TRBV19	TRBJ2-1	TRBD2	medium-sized	TGTGCCAGTAGTATGCCGTCTAGCGGGGCCTACAATGAGCAGTTCTTC	CASSMPSSGAYNEQFF
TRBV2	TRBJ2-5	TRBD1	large	TGTGCCAGCGCCACAGGGGTGTACCAAGAGACCCAGTACTTC	CASATGVYQETQYF
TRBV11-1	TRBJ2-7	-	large	TGTGCCAGCAGCTTAAGTGGTGGAAGGAAAGAGCAGTACTTC	CASSLSGGRKEQYF
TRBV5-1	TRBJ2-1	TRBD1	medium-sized	TGCGCCAGCAGCTTGTCTCCGGGACAGGGGTCTGAGCAGTTCTTC	CASSLSPGQGSEQFF
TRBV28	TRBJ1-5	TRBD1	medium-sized	TGTGCCAGCAGTTTAGCGGGACAGGGACAGCCCCAGCATTTT	CASSLAGQGQPQHF
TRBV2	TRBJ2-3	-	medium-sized	TGTGCCAGCAGGGGACCTGAACTAACAGATACGCAGTATTTT	CASRGPELTDTQYF
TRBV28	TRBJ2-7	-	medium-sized	TGTGCCAGCAGTTTTGGAGGGTTGCAGTACTTC	CASSFGGLQYF
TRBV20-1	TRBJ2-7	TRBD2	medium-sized	TGCAGTGCTAGGAGGCTAGCGGGGTCCTACGAGCAGTACTTC	CSARRLAGSYEQYF
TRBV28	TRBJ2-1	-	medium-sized	TGTGCCAGCAGCTCATACTCGGTGGGGAATGAGCAGTTCTTC	CASSSYSVGNEQFF
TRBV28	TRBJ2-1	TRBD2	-	TGTGCCAGCACTTTGGATAGCGGGAGTGGAAATGAGCAGTTCTTC	CASTLDSGSGNEQFF
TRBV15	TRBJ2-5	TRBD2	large	TGTGCCACCAGCAGAGATTCGGCTAGCGGGGTAGAGACCCAGTACTTC	CATSRDSASGVETQYF